This TCR beta chain is drawn from a study of regulatory T cells in long-lasting Graves disease. This CDR3 has 18 residues. The ends lost 8 bases at V and 1 base at J; junction bases unmatched: 12. Documented time point: persistent/refractory GD, antithyroid drugs over 5 years with positive TRAb. The TCR library used RNA extracted from PBMCs. Building the TCR beta libraries relied on iRepertoire HTBI primers, and CDR3 regions underwent Arm-PCR. Each CDR3 protein is one row after TCRdb ran MiXCR on the multiplex PCR reads. The table lists 350,000 to 450,000 distinct CDR3 sequences, more than 20% of them singletons.

Source: peripheral blood mononuclear cells (PBMCs), taken when the disease was refractory, from a patient treated with antithyroid drugs. V gene TRBV12-3 or TRBV12-4 combines with J gene TRBJ2-3; 13 nucleotides match TRBD2. This sequence originates from a female donor with Graves disease. The CDR3 reads CASENGLAGEMGTDTQYF. The CDR3 nucleotides are TGTGCCAGCGAAAACGGACTAGCGGGAGAGATGGGCACAGATACGCAGTATTTT.